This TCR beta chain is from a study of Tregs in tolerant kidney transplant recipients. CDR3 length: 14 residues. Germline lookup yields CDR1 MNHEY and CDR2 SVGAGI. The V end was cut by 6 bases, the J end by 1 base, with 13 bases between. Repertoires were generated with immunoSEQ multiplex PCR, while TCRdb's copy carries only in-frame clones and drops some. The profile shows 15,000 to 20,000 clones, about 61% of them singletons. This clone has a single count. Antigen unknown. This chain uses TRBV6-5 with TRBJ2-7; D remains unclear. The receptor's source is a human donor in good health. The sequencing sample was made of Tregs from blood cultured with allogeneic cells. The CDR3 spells CASSLQHRSYEQYF. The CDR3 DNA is TGTGCCAGCAGCCTCCAGCACCGGTCCTACGAGCAGTACTTC.